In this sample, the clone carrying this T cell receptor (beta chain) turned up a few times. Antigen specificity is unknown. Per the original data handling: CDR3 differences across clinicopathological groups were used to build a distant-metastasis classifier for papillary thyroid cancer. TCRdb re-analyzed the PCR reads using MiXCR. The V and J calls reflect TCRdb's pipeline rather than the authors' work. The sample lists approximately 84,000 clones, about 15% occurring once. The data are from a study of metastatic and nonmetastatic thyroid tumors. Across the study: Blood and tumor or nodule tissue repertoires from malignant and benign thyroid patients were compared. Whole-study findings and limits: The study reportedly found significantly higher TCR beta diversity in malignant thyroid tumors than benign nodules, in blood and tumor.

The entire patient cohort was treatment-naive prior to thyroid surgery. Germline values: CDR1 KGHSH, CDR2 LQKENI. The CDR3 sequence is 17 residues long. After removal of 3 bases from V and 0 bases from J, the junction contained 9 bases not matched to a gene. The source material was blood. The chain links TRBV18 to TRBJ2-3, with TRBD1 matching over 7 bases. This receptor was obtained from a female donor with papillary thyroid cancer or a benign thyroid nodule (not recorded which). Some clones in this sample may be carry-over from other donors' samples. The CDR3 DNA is TGTGCCAGCTCACCGTCTAAGCACAGGGGTAGCACAGATACGCAGTATTTT. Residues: CASSPSKHRGSTDTQYF.